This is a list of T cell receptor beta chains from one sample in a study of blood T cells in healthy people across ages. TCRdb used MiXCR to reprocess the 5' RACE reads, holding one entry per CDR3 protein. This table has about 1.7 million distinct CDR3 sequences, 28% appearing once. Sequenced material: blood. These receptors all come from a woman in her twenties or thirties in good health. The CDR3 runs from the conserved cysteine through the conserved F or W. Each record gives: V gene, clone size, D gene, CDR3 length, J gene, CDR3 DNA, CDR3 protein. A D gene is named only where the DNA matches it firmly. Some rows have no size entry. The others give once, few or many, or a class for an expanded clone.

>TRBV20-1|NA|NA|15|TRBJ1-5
TGCAGTGCCCAAGAGGGGGGTTGGGGCAATCAGCCCCAGCATTTT
CSAQEGGWGNQPQHF
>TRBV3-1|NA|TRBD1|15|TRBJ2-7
TGTGCCAGCAGCCAAGGGGGACAGCCCCCCTACGAGCAGTACTTC
CASSQGGQPPYEQYF
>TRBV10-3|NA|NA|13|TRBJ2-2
TGTGCCTCCAGACAGGCGGACACCGGGGAGCTGTTTTTT
CASRQADTGELFF
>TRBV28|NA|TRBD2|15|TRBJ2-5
TGTGCCAGCAGTGGAATGACTAGCGGGCAAGAGACCCAGTACTTC
CASSGMTSGQETQYF
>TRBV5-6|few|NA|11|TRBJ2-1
TGTGCCAGCACCTGGCAGGGTGAGCAGTTCTTC
CASTWQGEQFF
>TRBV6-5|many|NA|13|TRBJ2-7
TGTGCCAGCAGCCCCGACGAGGCCTACGAGCAGTACTTC
CASSPDEAYEQYF
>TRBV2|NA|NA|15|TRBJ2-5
TGTGCCAGCAGGCGAGGACGTTCTGCGACGGAGACCCAGTACTTC
CASRRGRSATETQYF
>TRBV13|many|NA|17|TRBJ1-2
TGTGCCAGCAGCTCGAACGGTGGCCGCGCATTACCCTATGGCTACACCTTC
CASSSNGGRALPYGYTF
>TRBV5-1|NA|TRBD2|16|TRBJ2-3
TGCGCCAGCAGCACAGCGGGAGGGCCTAGCACAGATACGCAGTATTTT
CASSTAGGPSTDTQYF
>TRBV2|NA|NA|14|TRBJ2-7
TGTGCCAGCAGTGACTCCGGAACTTCCTACGAGCAGTACTTC
CASSDSGTSYEQYF
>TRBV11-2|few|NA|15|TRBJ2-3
TGTGCCAGCAGCACCGGGGTTGGGGGCGCAGATACGCAGTATTTT
CASSTGVGGADTQYF
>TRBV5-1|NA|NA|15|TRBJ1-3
TGCGCCAGCAGCTTCCAGGGAGCTGGTGGAAACACCATATATTTT
CASSFQGAGGNTIYF
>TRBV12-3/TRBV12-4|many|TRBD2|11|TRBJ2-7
TGTGCCAGCCCGGGGGGTGGGAAGCAGTACTTC
CASPGGGKQYF
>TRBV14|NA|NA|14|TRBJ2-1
TGTGCCAGCAGCCAACAGGGAGGGGGCCGGGAGCAGTTCTTC
CASSQQGGGREQFF
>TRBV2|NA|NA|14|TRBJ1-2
TGTGCCAGCAGGGGAAGTGAGGGGGGCTATGGCTACACCTTC
CASRGSEGGYGYTF
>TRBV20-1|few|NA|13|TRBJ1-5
TGCAGTGCTAGGGACTCTTTCAATCAGCCCCAGCATTTT
CSARDSFNQPQHF
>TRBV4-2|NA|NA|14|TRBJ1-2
TGTGCCAGCAGCCGGGGGTGGGGGGCCCCGGCCTACACCTTC
CASSRGWGAPAYTF
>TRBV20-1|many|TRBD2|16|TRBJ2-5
TGCAGTGCTAGTGGCCCTAGCGGGCAATCTCGGGAGACCCAGTACTTC
CSASGPSGQSRETQYF
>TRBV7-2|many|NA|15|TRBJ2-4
TGTGCCAGCAGCTTGGACGGATCGCGTCTAAACATTCAGTACTTC
CASSLDGSRLNIQYF
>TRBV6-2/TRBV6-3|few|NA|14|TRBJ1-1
TGTGCCAGCACTGAACACCCGCGGGACACTGAAGCTTTCTTT
CASTEHPRDTEAFF
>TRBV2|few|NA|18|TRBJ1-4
TGTGCCAGCAGTGAAGCGGGCAGACCAGGATCAACTAATGAAAAACTGTTTTTT
CASSEAGRPGSTNEKLFF